Following are 13 T cell receptor beta chains from one sample sequenced in a study of OX40 agonist ivuxolimab in advanced cancers. Some clones are missing from TCRdb's copy, which holds only in-frame ones; the method was immunoSEQ multiplex PCR. The table records around 20,000 clones, approximately 90% of them present only once. The input for sequencing was CD4+ or CD8+ T cells sorted from blood, taken in a trial of the OX40 agonist ivuxolimab. The receptors come from an adult with an advanced solid tumor such as melanoma, head and neck, liver or kidney cancer.

The CDR3, as DNA: TGTGCCAGCAGTTCCACGGGACAGGGGAACACTGAAGCTTTCTTT. Amino acid sequence: CASSSTGQGNTEAFF. The V and J genes are TRBV6-6 and TRBJ1-1, with 9 bases lining up with TRBD1. The trim removed 4 bases at V and 1 base at J, leaving 4 bases unmatched. This CDR3 region has 15 residues. Germline lookup yields CDR1 MNHNY and CDR2 SVGAGI (reference sequence).

This sequence joins TRBV4-1 and TRBJ2-7; TRBD2 aligns across 8 bases. Germline V gives CDR1 MGHRA, CDR2 YSYEKL. After removal of 0 bases from V and 6 bases from J, the junction contained 7 bases not matched to a gene. CDR3 length equals 15 residues. Here the CDR3 DNA reads TGCGCCAGCAGCCAAGATGAAGCGGGAGTTCGCGAGCAGTACTTC. Protein: CASSQDEAGVREQYF.

The V gene is TRBV5-1, the J gene TRBJ2-3, with 7 nucleotides matching TRBD2. CDR3 length equals 14 residues. V shed 6 bases and J 1 base; nucleotides not matched to a gene: 5. Germline CDR1 is SGHRS and CDR2 is YFSETQ. CDR3 residues: CASTTSGGTDTQYF. CDR3 nucleotides: TGCGCCAGCACCACGAGCGGGGGCACAGATACGCAGTATTTT. The full variable domain, its missing parts supplied by reference TRBV5-1 and TRBJ2-3, is KAGVTQTPRYLIKTRGQQVTLSCSPISGHRSVSWYQQTPGQGLQFLFEYFSETQRNKGNFPGRFSGRQFSNSRSEMNVSTLELGDSALYLCASTTSGGTDTQYFGPGTRLTVL.

The J gene is TRBJ2-7, the V gene TRBV7-2; TRBD1 matches at 8 bases. J gave up 6 bases and V 4 bases, and 11 bases lay outside the gene matches. The germline CDR1 and CDR2 sequences are SGHTA and FQGNSA. This CDR3 contains 15 residues. The CDR3 nucleotides read TGTGCCAGCAGCTCCCGTCGGACAGGGCGTCTCGAGCAGTACTTC. Its protein is CASSSRRTGRLEQYF.

This clone has a single count. For the CDR3, the DNA is TGTGCCAGCAGCTTAATAGTGATGGATCTAGCGGGGGGCCTAGGGGAGCAGTACTTC. Translating it yields CASSLIVMDLAGGLGEQYF. This chain uses TRBV7-6 with TRBJ2-7, with 11 bases identical to TRBD2. There are 19 residues in the CDR3. The V segment lost 2 bases and the J segment 7 bases; nucleotides outside the gene matches: 19. CDR1 is SGHVS, CDR2 FNYEAQ, per germline.

This rearrangement joins TRBV18 to TRBJ2-2, with 7 bases matching TRBD1. The CDR3 loop spans 16 amino acids. CDR1 is KGHSH and CDR2 is LQKENI in the germline V gene. After removal of 1 base from V and 0 bases from J, the junction contained 2 bases not matched to a gene. The CDR3 loop reads CASSPLGTANTGELFF. The CDR3 nucleotides are TGTGCCAGCTCACCACTTGGGACAGCGAACACCGGGGAGCTGTTTTTT.

Here the CDR3 DNA reads TGTGCCAGAAGCTACGGCGGGACAGGAGTCGAGCAGTACTTC. Amino acids: CARSYGGTGVEQYF. The J gene is TRBJ2-7, the V gene TRBV7-5; the tabulated D call, TRBD1, remains unverified against the DNA. TRBV7-5 is recorded as a pseudogene. This CDR3 contains 14 residues.

The chain couples TRBV11-2 to TRBJ1-2, with TRBD1 identical over 8 bases. V lost 5 bases, J lost 4 bases, and 3 bases stayed unmatched. From germline, CDR1 is SGHAT and CDR2 FQNNGV. The CDR3 spans 13 residues. The CDR3 DNA follows: TGTGCCAGCAGCATGGGACAGGTCTATGGCTACACCTTC. This sequence encodes CASSMGQVYGYTF.

The chain combines TRBV9 with TRBJ2-5; no definite D call. This CDR3 has 15 amino acids. Trimming removed 4 bases from V and 5 bases from J, with 18 bases in between. In germline, CDR1 is SGDLS, CDR2 YYNGEE. CDR3 sequence (DNA): TGTGCCAGCAGCCCCCGCACTGAAGTATTGGAGACCCAGTACTTC. Translating gives CASSPRTEVLETQYF.

In its sample, this clone was seen once. This sequence joins TRBV10-3 and TRBJ2-3; 7 bases match TRBD2. The CDR3 covers 13 residues. V shed 4 bases and J 10 bases; nucleotides not matched to a gene: 8. Germline CDR1 is ENHRY and CDR2 is SYGVKD. This chain's CDR3 is CAISGDYQRAQYF. The CDR3 bases are TGTGCCATCAGTGGGGACTACCAGAGGGCGCAGTATTTT.

V and J are TRBV4-3 and TRBJ2-7; 7 bases are shared with TRBD2. Germline CDR1 reads LGHNA; CDR2 reads YSLEER. The trim removed 1 base at V and 5 bases at J, leaving 8 bases unmatched. The CDR3 has 15 amino acids. This CDR3 is CASSQAGGGGNEQYF. The CDR3 bases are TGCGCCAGCAGCCAAGCTGGGGGGGGAGGGAACGAGCAGTACTTC.

The rearrangement uses TRBV5-1 and TRBJ2-3, with D unclear. The CDR3 has 15 amino acids. The V end lost 4 bases, the J end lost 2 bases, and 14 bases lay between the germline ends. Per the germline V gene, CDR1 is SGHRS and CDR2 is YFSETQ. The CDR3 region is CASSLGGLPTDTQYF. The CDR3 DNA sequence: TGCGCCAGCAGCCTGGGTGGTTTGCCCACAGATACGCAGTATTTT.

The chain carries TRBV23-1 and TRBJ1-5; TRBD1 matches 12 bases. TRBV23-1 is treated as an ORF (open reading frame) with a function not yet certain. After removal of 2 bases from V and 2 bases from J, the junction contained 10 bases not matched to a gene. The CDR3 totals 19 residues. CDR3 sequence: CASSQPSGQGAEGNQPQHF. The CDR3 DNA is TGCGCCAGCAGTCAACCGTCGGGACAGGGGGCTGAAGGCAATCAGCCCCAGCATTTT.